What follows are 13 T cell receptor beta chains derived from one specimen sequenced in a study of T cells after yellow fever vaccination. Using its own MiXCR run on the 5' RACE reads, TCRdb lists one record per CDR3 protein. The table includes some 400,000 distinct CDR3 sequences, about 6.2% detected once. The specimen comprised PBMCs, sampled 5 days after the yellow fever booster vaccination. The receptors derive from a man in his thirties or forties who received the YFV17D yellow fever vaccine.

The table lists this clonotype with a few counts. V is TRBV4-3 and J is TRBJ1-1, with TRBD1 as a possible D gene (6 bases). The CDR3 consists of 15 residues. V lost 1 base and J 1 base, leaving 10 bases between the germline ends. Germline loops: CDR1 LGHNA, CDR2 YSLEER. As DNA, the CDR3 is TGCGCCAGCAGCCAAGCAGGGGATTGGAACACTGAAGCTTTCTTT. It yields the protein CASSQAGDWNTEAFF.

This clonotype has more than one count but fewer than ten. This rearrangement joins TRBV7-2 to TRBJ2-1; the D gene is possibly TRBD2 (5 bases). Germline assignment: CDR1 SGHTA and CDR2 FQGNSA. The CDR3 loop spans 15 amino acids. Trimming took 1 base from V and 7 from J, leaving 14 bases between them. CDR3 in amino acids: CASSLVPLAPNEQFF. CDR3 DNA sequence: TGTGCCAGCAGCTTAGTTCCGCTAGCCCCTAATGAGCAGTTCTTC.

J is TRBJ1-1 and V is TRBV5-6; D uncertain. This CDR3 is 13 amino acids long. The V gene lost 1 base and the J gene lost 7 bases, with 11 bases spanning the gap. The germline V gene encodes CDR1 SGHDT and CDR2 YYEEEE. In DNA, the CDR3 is TGTGCCAGCAGCTTGTCTCAGGATGTTGAAGCTTTCTTT. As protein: CASSLSQDVEAFF.

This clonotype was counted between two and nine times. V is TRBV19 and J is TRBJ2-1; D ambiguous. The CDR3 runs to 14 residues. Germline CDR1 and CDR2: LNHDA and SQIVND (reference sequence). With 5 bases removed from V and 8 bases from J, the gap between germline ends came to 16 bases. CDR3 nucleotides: TGTGCCAGTAGTGTTGCGGTTCGGATCCATGAGCAGTTCTTC. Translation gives CASSVAVRIHEQFF.

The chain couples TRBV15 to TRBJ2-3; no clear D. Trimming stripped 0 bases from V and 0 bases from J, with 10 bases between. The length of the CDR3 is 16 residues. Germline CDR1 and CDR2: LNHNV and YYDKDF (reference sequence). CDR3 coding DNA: TGTGCCACCAGCAGAGAGCGACGTTCTAGCACAGATACGCAGTATTTT. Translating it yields CATSRERRSSTDTQYF.

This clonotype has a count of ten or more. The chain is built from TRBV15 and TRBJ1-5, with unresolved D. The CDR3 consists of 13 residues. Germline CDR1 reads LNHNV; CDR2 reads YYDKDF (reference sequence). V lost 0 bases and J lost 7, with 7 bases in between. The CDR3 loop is CATSRDPAQPQHF. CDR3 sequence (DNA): TGTGCCACCAGCAGAGACCCGGCGCAGCCCCAGCATTTT.

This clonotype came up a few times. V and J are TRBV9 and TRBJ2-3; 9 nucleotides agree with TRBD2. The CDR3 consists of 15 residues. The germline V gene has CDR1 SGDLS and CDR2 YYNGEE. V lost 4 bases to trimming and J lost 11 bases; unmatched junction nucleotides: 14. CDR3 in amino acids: CASSPQAGGPGKQYF. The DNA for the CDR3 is TGTGCCAGCAGCCCTCAAGCGGGAGGCCCGGGGAAGCAGTATTTT.

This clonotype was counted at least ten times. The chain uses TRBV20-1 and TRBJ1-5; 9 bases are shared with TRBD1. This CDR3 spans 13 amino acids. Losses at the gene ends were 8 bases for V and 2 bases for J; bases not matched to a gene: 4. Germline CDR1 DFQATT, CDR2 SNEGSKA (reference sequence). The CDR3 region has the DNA TGCAGTAGTACAGGGGGCGGCAATCAGCCCCAGCATTTT. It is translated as CSSTGGGNQPQHF.

The CDR3 DNA reads as TGTGCCAGCAGCCCTGACCCTGAGGGGGCAAACATTCAGTACTTC. This encodes CASSPDPEGANIQYF. The gene calls are TRBV5-4 and TRBJ2-4; 7 nucleotides match TRBD1. Trimming took 4 bases from V and 6 from J; bases not matched to a gene: 10. Germline lookup yields CDR1 SGHNT and CDR2 YYREEE (reference sequence). This CDR3 is built from 15 residues.

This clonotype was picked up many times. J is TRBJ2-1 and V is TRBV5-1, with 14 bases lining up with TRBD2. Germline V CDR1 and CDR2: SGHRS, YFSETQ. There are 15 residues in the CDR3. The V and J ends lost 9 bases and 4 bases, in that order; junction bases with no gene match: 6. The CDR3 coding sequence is TGCGCCACAGGACTAGCGGGAGGAGCTTACAATGAGCAGTTCTTC. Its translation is CATGLAGGAYNEQFF.

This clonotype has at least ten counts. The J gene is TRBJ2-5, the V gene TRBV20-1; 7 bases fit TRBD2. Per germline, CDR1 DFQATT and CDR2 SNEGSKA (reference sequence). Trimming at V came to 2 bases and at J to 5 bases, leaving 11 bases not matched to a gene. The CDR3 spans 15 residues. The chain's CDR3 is CSARPLKGRGETQYF. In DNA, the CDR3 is TGCAGTGCTAGACCCCTGAAAGGGCGGGGGGAGACCCAGTACTTC.

CDR3 sequence reads: CSARTSGRASDTQYF. In DNA form, the CDR3 reads TGCAGTGCCAGGACTAGCGGGAGGGCCTCAGATACGCAGTATTTT. The V and J genes are TRBV20-1 and TRBJ2-3; 15 positions match TRBD2. The CDR3 is 15 amino acids. J gave up 4 bases and V 6 bases, and 5 bases lay outside the gene matches. Germline assignment: CDR1 DFQATT and CDR2 SNEGSKA (reference sequence).

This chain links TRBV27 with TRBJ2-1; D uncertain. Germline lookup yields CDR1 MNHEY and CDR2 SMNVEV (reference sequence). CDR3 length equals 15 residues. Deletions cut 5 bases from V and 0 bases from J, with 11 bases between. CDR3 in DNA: TGTGCCAGCAGTAACCACATAAGCTCCTACAATGAGCAGTTCTTC. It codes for CASSNHISSYNEQFF.